This T cell receptor beta chain originates from a study of brain T cells in children with intractable seizures. The method was immunoSEQ multiplex PCR; TCRdb's version includes in-frame clones alone and lacks a portion of them. The data show about 80,000 clones, around 91% seen once. Broader study findings: Pre-surgery blood may have been undersampled, hiding some clones. Only CDR3 sequence similarity suggested viral specificity, without known HCMV serostatus.

The V end was cut by 1 base, the J end by 9 bases, with 10 bases between. Germline V gene sequence: CDR1 SGHAT, CDR2 FQNNGV. The CDR3 is 13 amino acids. Only cases whose brain tissue showed the highest T cell transcript signatures were sequenced. Pre-surgery treatment included at least one anti-epileptic drug. In regard to this clone: Its antigen is unidentified.

The specimen comprised peripheral blood, sampled at surgery. The chain is built from TRBV11-2 and TRBJ2-1; D assignment may be TRBD1 or TRBD2 (5 bases each). The receptor's source is a girl aged 2-10 years with Rasmussen encephalitis and intractable seizures. Written as DNA, the CDR3 is TGTGCCAGCAGCTTAGCCTATGGGGGTGAGCAGTTCTTC. Translation: CASSLAYGGEQFF.